The 9 T cell receptor beta chains listed next were all sequenced from one sample in a study of OX40 agonist ivuxolimab in advanced cancers. Repertoires were generated with immunoSEQ multiplex PCR, while TCRdb's copy carries only in-frame clones and drops some. This table has 25,000 to 30,000 clones, about 80% appearing once. The sample consisted of CD4+ or CD8+ T cells sorted from blood, taken in a trial of the OX40 agonist ivuxolimab. The receptors were gathered from an adult with an advanced solid tumor such as melanoma, head and neck, liver or kidney cancer.

Concerning this clone itself: Relative to the germline gene, one junction end is altered; a read error may explain this. The chain is built from TRBV10-3 and TRBJ2-1, with TRBD1 identical over 10 bases. This CDR3 is built from 13 residues. Germline CDR1 reads ENHRY; CDR2 reads SYGVKD. CDR3 nucleotide sequence: TGTGCCATCAGTGAGCCGACAGGGGGCTTCATGATCTTC. Translation gives CAISEPTGGFMIF.

This clone has a handful of counts. This rearrangement joins TRBV13 to TRBJ1-1; no definite D call. Germline V CDR1 and CDR2: PRHDT, FYEKMQ (reference sequence). The length of the CDR3 is 16 residues. The V and J ends lost 0 bases and 1 base respectively, with 12 bases between them. The CDR3: CASSLGLDRANTEAFF. The CDR3 bases are TGTGCCAGCAGCTTAGGCCTCGATAGAGCGAACACTGAAGCTTTCTTT.

This clone counts as medium-sized. The chain links TRBV9 to TRBJ2-2, with D possibly being TRBD2 (7 bases). V was shortened by 3 bases and J by 6 bases, with 21 bases between the two germline ends. This CDR3 has 17 residues. Germline values: CDR1 SGDLS, CDR2 YYNGEE. As DNA, the CDR3 is TGTGCCAGCAGCGCCCCCCCGTGGGGGGGCCGTCCCGGGGAGCTGTTTTTT. It is translated as CASSAPPWGGRPGELFF.

The chain combines TRBV13 with TRBJ1-6; D remains ambiguous. The germline V and J ends were trimmed by 5 bases and 5 bases, with 13 bases remaining between them. The CDR3 is 15 amino acids. Germline-derived CDR1 and CDR2 are PRHDT and FYEKMQ (reference sequence). CDR3 amino acids: CASSRVADDNSPLHF. The CDR3 coding sequence is TGTGCCAGCAGCCGAGTGGCGGACGATAATTCACCCCTCCACTTT. Drawing the rest from reference TRBV13 and TRBJ1-6, the complete variable domain is AAGVIQSPRHLIKEKRETATLKCYPIPRHDTVYWYQQGPGQDPQFLISFYEKMQSDKGSIPDRFSAQQFSDYHSELNMSSLELGDSALYFCASSRVADDNSPLHFGNGTRLTVT.

This chain uses TRBV7-9 with TRBJ2-5, with 13 positions matching TRBD2. This CDR3 comprises 17 residues. CDR1 and CDR2 (germline): SEHNR, FQNEAQ (reference sequence). With 6 bases clipped from V and 5 bases from J, the junction kept 12 bases outside the gene matches. The CDR3 bases are TGTGCCAGCAGTTCCACTAGCGGGGGGGCCGAATGGGAGACCCAGTACTTC. It translates to CASSSTSGGAEWETQYF.

The chain carries TRBV13 and TRBJ1-5, with unresolved D. Trimming stripped 3 bases from V and 3 bases from J, with 12 bases between. Germline-derived CDR1 and CDR2 are PRHDT and FYEKMQ (reference sequence). The CDR3 is 15 amino acids. The CDR3 nucleotides read TGTGCCAGCAGCTTGGGTCGGGTTCACAATCAGCCCCAGCATTTT. Translation: CASSLGRVHNQPQHF. The whole variable domain, filled in from reference TRBV13 and TRBJ1-5, reads AAGVIQSPRHLIKEKRETATLKCYPIPRHDTVYWYQQGPGQDPQFLISFYEKMQSDKGSIPDRFSAQQFSDYHSELNMSSLELGDSALYFCASSLGRVHNQPQHFGDGTRLSIL.

The rearrangement links TRBV7-9 to TRBJ2-3; 7 positions match TRBD2. Germline V gene lookup returns CDR1 SEHNR and CDR2 FQNEAQ (reference sequence). The CDR3 is 14 residues long. Trimming at V came to 11 bases and at J to 2 bases, leaving 10 bases not matched to a gene. CDR3 loop: CALAGSGVTDTQYF. The CDR3 nucleotides are TGTGCCTTGGCTGGGAGCGGGGTCACAGATACGCAGTATTTT.

The chain has TRBV11-2 and TRBJ2-7; 8 bases match TRBD1. This CDR3 spans 15 amino acids. The V gene's germline CDR1 is SGHAT and CDR2 FQNNGV. The V and J ends lost 5 bases and 7 bases, in that order; junction bases with no gene match: 13. The CDR3 DNA reads as TGTGCCAGCAGCCCTGGTTGGACAGGGTCTGGAGAGCAGTACTTC. Translating gives CASSPGWTGSGEQYF. Combining the CDR3 with reference TRBV11-2 and TRBJ2-7 gives the whole variable domain EAGVAQSPRYKIIEKRQSVAFWCNPISGHATLYWYQQILGQGPKLLIQFQNNGVVDDSQLPKDRFSAERLKGVDSTLKIQPAKLEDSAVYLCASSPGWTGSGEQYFGPGTRLTVT.

V and J are TRBV4-3 and TRBJ2-2; 9 nucleotides match TRBD1. The CDR3 consists of 17 residues. V dropped 0 bases and J dropped 4; count of bases not matched to a gene: 6. CDR1 and CDR2 from the germline V gene are LGHNA and YSLEER. The CDR3 region has the DNA TGCGCCAGCAGCCAAGATGGGACAGGGCACGCCACCGGGGAGCTGTTTTTT. Amino acid sequence: CASSQDGTGHATGELFF.